This TCR beta chain was obtained from a study of cytomegalovirus exposure and HLA in healthy donors. General study points: TCR beta V- and J-gene trimming, according to a later analysis, was linked to a missense DCLRE1C variant.

Note on this clone: Its antigen is currently unknown.

Looked up from germline, CDR1 is MDHEN and CDR2 is SYDVKM. The trim removed 4 bases at V and 4 bases at J, leaving 8 bases unmatched. The CDR3 consists of 15 residues. Primers for the PCR totalled 60 Vbeta and 13 Jbeta. Clones were read by immunoSEQ multiplex PCR, and TCRdb kept only the in-frame ones, dropping some. The top ten clones hold around 3.7% of a sample with under 150,000 clones, 60% to 85% of them seen once. The V and J genes are TRBV28 and TRBJ1-2; 8 bases line up with TRBD1. The receptor's source is a man aged 25 to 40 in good health and CMV-seronegative. Sample: PBMCs. CDR3 DNA sequence: TGTGCCAGCAGTTCTGATTACAGGGGGGTCTATGGCTACACCTTC. Translating it yields CASSSDYRGVYGYTF.